These 3 T cell receptor beta chains came from one sample sequenced in a study of cytomegalovirus exposure and HLA in healthy donors. The PCR contained 60 Vbeta and 13 Jbeta primers. Sequencing used immunoSEQ multiplex PCR; TCRdb keeps in-frame clones, though not all of them. Of 150,000 to 200,000 clones in the sample, around 83% are singletons; the top ten hold 0.9% to 1.2%. Sequenced: PBMCs. The receptors here all came from a woman in her thirties or forties in good health and CMV-seronegative.

The J gene is TRBJ1-4, the V gene TRBV27; possible D gene TRBD1, 6 bases. Trimming shortened V by 6 bases and J by 7 bases, and 18 bases separated the two germline ends. The germline gives CDR1 MNHEY, CDR2 SMNVEV (reference sequence). The CDR3 length is 15 residues. The CDR3 nucleotides are TGTGCCAGCAGCCGATCGCAGGGGCTTGGTGAAAAACTGTTTTTT. Amino acid sequence: CASSRSQGLGEKLFF.

This chain uses TRBV7-2 with TRBJ2-3, with D maybe TRBD2 (6 bases). Germline-derived CDR1 and CDR2 are SGHTA and FQGNSA. The CDR3 is 15 amino acids. The V and J ends lost 3 bases and 1 base respectively, with 11 bases between them. The CDR3 region has the DNA TGTGCCAGCAGCTTGAGAGCGGGCCGCACAGATACGCAGTATTTT. Translation gives CASSLRAGRTDTQYF.

Only a few counts were recorded for this clone. The chain combines TRBV18 with TRBJ1-4; a possible D gene is TRBD1 (6 bases). CDR3 size: 14 residues. From germline, CDR1 is KGHSH and CDR2 LQKENI. V was clipped by 3 bases and J by 7 bases, with 12 bases between them. The CDR3 here is CASSPTGGGEKLFF. The CDR3 DNA reads as TGTGCCAGCTCACCGACAGGTGGTGGTGAAAAACTGTTTTTT.